The 28 T cell receptor beta chains presented below share a single source sample, sequenced in a study of post-analysis software for immune sequencing data. General study findings and limits: TRBV5-6, TRBV5-1 and TRBV20-1 were among a handful of TRBV segments more frequent in patients than controls.

These receptors have no known antigen. Unique molecular identifiers were present in the TCR beta cDNA libraries. Via MiXCR, TCRdb re-called the PCR reads, giving one row per CDR3 protein. The data show hundreds of thousands of distinct CDR3 sequences, around 27% seen once. The sequencing sample was made of blood. The origin of the receptors is a girl between 10 and 17 years old with multiple sclerosis.

J is TRBJ2-1 and V is TRBV20-1; D unclear. Trimming cost V 3 bases and J 3 bases, with 6 bases left between them. The CDR3 contains 12 residues. CDR1 is DFQATT and CDR2 is SNEGSKA in the germline V gene (reference sequence). CDR3 amino acids: CSASDYYNEQFF. CDR3 nucleotides: TGCAGTGCTAGTGATTACTACAATGAGCAGTTCTTC.

This clonotype was picked up a small number of times. The chain uses TRBV20-1 and TRBJ2-3; 9 bases map to TRBD2. This CDR3 region has 16 residues. Germline CDR1 reads DFQATT; CDR2 reads SNEGSKA (reference sequence). V gave up 5 bases and J gave up 2 bases; unmatched junction bases: 11. CDR3 sequence reads: CSAQMPIAGVTDTQYF. The DNA for the CDR3 is TGCAGTGCTCAAATGCCTATAGCGGGGGTCACAGATACGCAGTATTTT.

This clonotype was seen a handful of times. CDR3 amino acids: CASSETGSGYEQYF. The CDR3 nucleotides are TGTGCCAGCAGCGAGACAGGGTCGGGGTACGAGCAGTACTTC. The chain employs TRBV9 and TRBJ2-7; 7 bases are shared with TRBD1. In germline, CDR1 is SGDLS, CDR2 YYNGEE. The V and J ends lost 3 bases and 4 bases, in that order; junction bases with no gene match: 7. The CDR3 loop spans 14 amino acids.

This rearrangement joins TRBV6-6 to TRBJ1-1; D is possibly TRBD1 (5 bases). V dropped 6 bases and J dropped 1 base, with 12 bases sitting between them. The CDR3 spans 14 residues. CDR1 and CDR2 (germline): MNHNY, SVGAGI (reference sequence). The CDR3 loop is CASRPPGENTEAFF. CDR3 coding DNA: TGTGCCAGCAGGCCCCCGGGGGAGAACACTGAAGCTTTCTTT.

The chain uses TRBV6-6 and TRBJ2-3; TRBD1 matches at 8 bases. There are 16 residues in the CDR3. V lost 0 bases and J lost 3; bases outside the gene matches: 5. CDR1 MNHNY and CDR2 SVGAGI come from the germline V gene (reference sequence). CDR3 coding DNA: TGTGCCAGCAGTTACTCGCCGGACAGGGCGACAGATACGCAGTATTTT. It yields the protein CASSYSPDRATDTQYF.

This clonotype was detected only a few times. This chain links TRBV20-1 with TRBJ2-7; 9 bases match TRBD1. Trimming removed 4 bases from V and 4 bases from J; junction bases left unmatched: 14. Germline CDR1 and CDR2: DFQATT and SNEGSKA (reference sequence). The CDR3 runs 16 residues. For the CDR3, the DNA is TGCAGTGCTACCGGGACAGGGAAGAATAGTAGGTACGAGCAGTACTTC. Translated: CSATGTGKNSRYEQYF.

The chain employs TRBV5-1 and TRBJ2-6; D is unresolved. This CDR3 contains 14 residues. Germline CDR1 SGHRS, CDR2 YFSETQ. V gave up 3 bases and J gave up 4 bases, with 8 bases separating them. DNA of the CDR3: TGCGCCAGCAGCTCCGGGTTAGGGGCCAACGTCCTGACTTTC. Its protein product is CASSSGLGANVLTF. Full variable domain (remainder filled in from reference TRBV5-1 and TRBJ2-6): KAGVTQTPRYLIKTRGQQVTLSCSPISGHRSVSWYQQTPGQGLQFLFEYFSETQRNKGNFPGRFSGRQFSNSRSEMNVSTLELGDSALYLCASSSGLGANVLTFGAGSRLTVL.

This clonotype was detected only a few times. V gene TRBV20-1 combines with J gene TRBJ1-5; D unresolved. The V gene's germline CDR1 is DFQATT and CDR2 SNEGSKA (reference sequence). The CDR3 is made up of 14 amino acids. Between the trimmed V and J ends, which lost 3 bases and 3 bases, there was a span of 12 bases. This chain's CDR3 is CSASLKKANQPQHF. CDR3 DNA: TGCAGTGCTAGTCTGAAAAAGGCCAATCAGCCCCAGCATTTT.

The chain joins TRBV28 to TRBJ1-1; tentative D call: TRBD1 (6 bases). Per germline, CDR1 MDHEN and CDR2 SYDVKM. Trimming took off 4 bases at V and 10 bases at J, with 16 bases between the two ends. This CDR3 contains 13 residues. CDR3 protein: CASSSPQGGGAFF. The CDR3 DNA sequence: TGTGCCAGCAGTTCACCCCAGGGAGGGGGAGCTTTCTTT.

V is TRBV3-1 and J is TRBJ2-5, with D possibly TRBD1 on 6 matching bases. Germline CDR1 reads LGHDT; CDR2 reads YNNKEL (reference sequence). The CDR3 contains 13 residues. V was pared by 4 bases and J by 4 bases, with 10 bases between. The CDR3 loop is CASSPLGAETQYF. In DNA, the CDR3 is TGTGCCAGCAGCCCCCTGGGGGCAGAGACCCAGTACTTC.

V usage is TRBV5-1 and J usage is TRBJ2-3, with 7 bases matching TRBD1. CDR1 and CDR2 (germline): SGHRS, YFSETQ. The CDR3 runs to 19 residues. V lost 1 base, J lost 3 bases, and 17 bases stayed unmatched. CDR3 in amino acids: CASSLKGRRLIRGTDTQYF. CDR3 coding DNA: TGCGCCAGCAGCTTGAAGGGACGGAGGCTCATCAGGGGGACAGATACGCAGTATTTT.

The chain uses TRBV28 and TRBJ1-6, with D possibly being TRBD1 (6 bases). The CDR3 is 13 amino acids. The V end was cut by 10 bases, the J end by 7 bases, with 14 bases between. Germline CDR1 reads MDHEN; CDR2 reads SYDVKM. The DNA of the CDR3 is TGTGCCATCACAGGGTCTAGCAATTCACCCCTCCACTTT. Translated, it gives CAITGSSNSPLHF.

The V call is TRBV20-1, the J call TRBJ1-2, with D perhaps matching TRBD1 (6 bases). The CDR3 is made up of 14 amino acids. Trimming stripped 5 bases from V and 8 bases from J, with 21 bases between. Germline-derived CDR1 and CDR2 are DFQATT and SNEGSKA (reference sequence). The CDR3 reads CSARNRDTGEGYTF. CDR3 in DNA: TGCAGTGCTCGAAACCGGGACACTGGAGAAGGCTACACCTTC.

This clonotype was counted a few times. This chain links TRBV7-2 with TRBJ1-2, with 7 bases aligning to TRBD1. The CDR3 runs to 14 residues. With 4 bases clipped from V and 4 bases from J, the junction kept 6 bases outside the gene matches. From germline, CDR1 is SGHTA and CDR2 FQGNSA. In DNA form, the CDR3 reads TGTGCCAGCAGCTCGGACAGGCTTAGCTATGGCTACACCTTC. It yields the protein CASSSDRLSYGYTF.

This clonotype has just a few counts. The chain has TRBV20-1 and TRBJ2-5, with 12 bases aligning to TRBD2. The junction had 5 bases not matched to a gene; V was cut back by 2 bases and J by 4 bases. Germline V lookup: CDR1 DFQATT, CDR2 SNEGSKA (reference sequence). The CDR3 loop spans 15 amino acids. This chain's CDR3 is CSARPKGLAGETQYF. The CDR3 coding sequence is TGCAGTGCTAGACCCAAGGGACTAGCGGGAGAGACCCAGTACTTC.

This clonotype turned up a few times. The rearrangement links TRBV20-1 to TRBJ2-3, with 9 bases aligning to TRBD2. The CDR3 has 15 residues. The germline V gene encodes CDR1 DFQATT and CDR2 SNEGSKA (reference sequence). After removal of 0 bases from V and 5 bases from J, the junction contained 6 bases not matched to a gene. As DNA, the CDR3 is TGCAGTGCTAGAGATGATCTAGCGGGAAAAGATACGCAGTATTTT. Amino acid sequence: CSARDDLAGKDTQYF.

This chain joins TRBV7-8 and TRBJ2-1, with D perhaps matching TRBD2 (5 bases). V lost 8 bases to trimming and J lost 7 bases, with 18 bases between them. The CDR3 consists of 14 residues. The germline CDR1 and CDR2 sequences are SGHVS and FQNEAQ. In DNA, the CDR3 is TGTGCCAGCTCGAGAAAGGGAGTCGGAAATGAGCAGTTCTTC. This sequence encodes CASSRKGVGNEQFF.

This clonotype was picked up a small number of times. The chain employs TRBV3-1 and TRBJ1-1; D may be TRBD1 (6 bases). The V gene's germline CDR1 is LGHDT and CDR2 YNNKEL (reference sequence). V was trimmed by 4 bases and J by 3 bases, leaving 18 bases between them. The CDR3 has 16 amino acids. CDR3 DNA: TGTGCCAGCAGCCGAACCCGACAGGCTGGGGACACTGAAGCTTTCTTT. Amino acids: CASSRTRQAGDTEAFF.

This chain links TRBV4-1 with TRBJ1-1; possibly TRBD1 for D (6 bases). Deletions cut 4 bases from V and 11 bases from J, with 26 bases between. This CDR3 comprises 16 residues. CDR1 is MGHRA and CDR2 is YSYEKL in the germline V gene. This CDR3 reads CASSPITGRLVRDAFF. The CDR3 bases are TGCGCCAGCAGCCCAATTACAGGGAGACTGGTAAGAGACGCTTTCTTT.

J is TRBJ2-5 and V is TRBV7-2; no clear D. This CDR3 has 13 residues. Per the germline V gene, CDR1 is SGHTA and CDR2 is FQGNSA. V lost 5 bases to trimming and J lost 5 bases, with 12 bases between them. CDR3 nucleotide sequence: TGTGCCAGCAGCCCAGCTATTTTCGAGACCCAGTACTTC. It specifies CASSPAIFETQYF.

This clonotype was picked up a small number of times. The rearrangement joins TRBV29-1 to TRBJ2-1, with 8 bases aligning to TRBD1. CDR3 length: 15 residues. Germline V gene sequence: CDR1 SQVTM, CDR2 ANQGSEA. The V gene end was trimmed by 3 bases and the J gene end by 2 bases; junction bases not matched to a gene: 6. As DNA, the CDR3 is TGCAGCGTTGATAGTCTGGACAGGGCCTACAATGAGCAGTTCTTC. Translated: CSVDSLDRAYNEQFF.

This chain uses TRBV29-1 with TRBJ2-2; 11 bases map to TRBD1. CDR3 length equals 14 residues. V shed 7 bases, J shed 4 bases, and the junction held 5 bases outside the gene matches. From germline, CDR1 is SQVTM and CDR2 ANQGSEA. CDR3 region: CSALGQGGTGELFF. In DNA, the CDR3 is TGCAGCGCGTTGGGACAGGGGGGCACCGGGGAGCTGTTTTTT.

Only a few counts were recorded for this clonotype. This chain joins TRBV6-5 and TRBJ2-4; D is unresolved. The CDR3 length is 18 residues. Trimming took off 4 bases at V and 0 bases at J, with 19 bases between the two ends. From germline, CDR1 is MNHEY and CDR2 SVGAGI. The CDR3: CASSSRGGPELAKNIQYF. In nucleotides, the CDR3 is TGTGCCAGCAGTTCCCGCGGCGGTCCAGAGCTAGCCAAAAACATTCAGTACTTC.

The gene calls are TRBV5-1 and TRBJ2-7; D might be TRBD1 (6 bases). The end of the DNA is better explained by TRBJ2-4, so the J call may be wrong. The CDR3 length is 16 residues. Germline CDR1 SGHRS, CDR2 YFSETQ. CDR3 residues: CASSSQGSGGKNIQYF. The CDR3 DNA sequence: TGCGCCAGCAGTAGTCAGGGGAGCGGAGGCAAAAACATTCAGTACTTC.

The table lists this clonotype with a few counts. The chain combines TRBV5-1 with TRBJ2-3; D perhaps matches TRBD1 (7 bases). The CDR3 sequence is 14 residues long. Germline V gene lookup returns CDR1 SGHRS and CDR2 YFSETQ. Trimming pared 7 bases from V and 0 bases from J, leaving 12 bases between. CDR3 in amino acids: CASGGTASTDTQYF. The CDR3 DNA is TGCGCCAGCGGCGGGACAGCTAGCACAGATACGCAGTATTTT.

This clonotype was seen at least ten times. The V call is TRBV7-7, the J call TRBJ2-5; 8 positions agree with TRBD2. Germline lookup yields CDR1 SSHAT and CDR2 FNYEAQ (reference sequence). The CDR3 extends over 14 amino acids. V was clipped by 2 bases and J by 9 bases; unmatched bases: 8. CDR3 bases: TGTGCCAGCAGCTTAAGTAGCGGGAATTGGGCCCAGTACTTC. As protein: CASSLSSGNWAQYF.

This clonotype was found a few times. The V and J genes are TRBV5-1 and TRBJ2-3; 14 bases are a match to TRBD2. The junction had 3 bases not matched to a gene; V was cut back by 5 bases and J by 4 bases. This CDR3 is built from 15 residues. Germline-derived CDR1 and CDR2 are SGHRS and YFSETQ. DNA of the CDR3: TGCGCCAGCAGAGGACTAGCGGGGGGATCAGATACGCAGTATTTT. Encoded protein: CASRGLAGGSDTQYF.

This clonotype was found a few times. In nucleotides, the CDR3 is TGCAGTGCTAGGGGATGGGCAGAGACCCAGTACTTC. Its translation: CSARGWAETQYF. The rearrangement uses TRBV20-1 and TRBJ2-5; D is ambiguous. The length of the CDR3 is 12 residues. Trimming took off 3 bases at V and 4 bases at J, with 9 bases between the two ends. Germline V gives CDR1 DFQATT, CDR2 SNEGSKA (reference sequence).